Following are 16 T cell receptor beta chains from one sample sequenced in a study of blood T cell repertoires in COVID-19. TCRdb's table, derived via immunoSEQ multiplex PCR, lists solely in-frame clones and lacks some. The table lists some 290,000 clones, approximately 90% of them singletons. Sequencing was performed on peripheral blood. All receptors derive from a man between 18 and 35 years old with active or convalescent COVID-19.

The chain is built from TRBV7-3 and TRBJ2-5; tentative D call: TRBD1 (6 bases). V was trimmed by 5 bases and J by 3 bases, leaving 13 bases between them. The V gene's germline CDR1 is SGHTA and CDR2 FQGTGA. This CDR3 has 14 residues. The CDR3 is CASSEQGGEETQYF. DNA for the CDR3: TGTGCCAGCAGCGAACAGGGTGGGGAAGAGACCCAGTACTTC.

This chain connects TRBV7-2 to TRBJ2-5, with TRBD2 matching over 9 bases. Losses at the gene ends were 5 bases for V and 3 bases for J; bases not matched to a gene: 7. The CDR3 is 15 residues long. The V gene's germline CDR1 is SGHTA and CDR2 FQGNSA. The CDR3 sequence is CASSPHAGGEETQYF. The CDR3 DNA sequence: TGTGCCAGCAGCCCCCATGCGGGAGGGGAAGAGACCCAGTACTTC.

The rearrangement links TRBV5-6 to TRBJ1-1, with D possibly TRBD1 on 6 matching bases. Trimming took off 3 bases at V and 0 bases at J, with 24 bases between the two ends. Germline V gives CDR1 SGHDT, CDR2 YYEEEE. The CDR3 is 19 residues long. The CDR3 protein is CASSYDFGGAVSMNTEAFF. CDR3 in DNA: TGTGCCAGCAGCTACGACTTTGGGGGGGCCGTTTCTATGAACACTGAAGCTTTCTTT. The whole variable domain, filled in from reference TRBV5-6 and TRBJ1-1, reads DAGVTQSPTHLIKTRGQQVTLRCSPKSGHDTVSWYQQALGQGPQFIFQYYEEEERQRGNFPDRFSGHQFPNYSSELNVNALLLGDSALYLCASSYDFGGAVSMNTEAFFGQGTRLTVV.

V is TRBV4-1 and J is TRBJ2-7; D gene ambiguous. Per the germline V gene, CDR1 is MGHRA and CDR2 is YSYEKL. The CDR3 is made up of 11 amino acids. The V end was cut by 0 bases, the J end by 7 bases, with 4 bases between. The CDR3 DNA reads TGCGCCAGCAGCCAAGATACAGAGCAGTACTTC. Amino acids: CASSQDTEQYF.

The chain couples TRBV12-3 or TRBV12-4 to TRBJ2-2; D ambiguous. V was pared by 5 bases and J by 6 bases, with 10 bases between. This CDR3 comprises 13 residues. CDR3 nucleotides: TGTGCCAGCAGTCCCCTGGGCTCCGGGGAGCTGTTTTTT. Translating it yields CASSPLGSGELFF.

The rearrangement joins TRBV3-1 (or the pseudogene TRBV3-2) to TRBJ2-6; a possible D gene is TRBD2 (6 bases). The CDR3 extends over 18 amino acids. CDR1 and CDR2 (germline): LGHDT, YNNKEL (reference sequence). V was pared by 4 bases and J by 0 bases, with 16 bases between. CDR3 in amino acids: CASSRDKGLHSGANVLTF. CDR3 nucleotide sequence: TGTGCCAGCAGCCGGGATAAGGGACTGCACTCTGGGGCCAACGTCCTGACTTTC.

The V gene is TRBV10-3, the J gene TRBJ2-5, with D perhaps TRBD2 (5 bases). The CDR3 covers 12 residues. Trimming left V 7 bases short and J 5 bases short, with 11 bases between. Germline loops: CDR1 ENHRY, CDR2 SYGVKD. CDR3 sequence: CAIKSTGETQYF. The CDR3 region has the DNA TGTGCCATCAAGTCTACGGGGGAGACCCAGTACTTC.

J is TRBJ2-1 and V is TRBV27, with TRBD2 matching 9 bases. Germline V gene sequence: CDR1 MNHEY, CDR2 SMNVEV (reference sequence). J was trimmed by 8 bases and V by 3 bases; bases with no gene match: 8. This CDR3 has 15 amino acids. The CDR3 protein is CASSFQREVGDEQFF. CDR3 coding DNA: TGTGCCAGCAGTTTTCAGCGGGAGGTGGGCGATGAGCAGTTCTTC.

CDR3 nucleotides: TGTGCCAGCAGCTTTCAGGCGCAGGACTATGGCTACACCTTC. This sequence encodes CASSFQAQDYGYTF. The chain uses TRBV7-9 and TRBJ1-2; D is uncertain. CDR1 is SEHNR, CDR2 FQNEAQ, per germline (reference sequence). The CDR3 spans 14 residues. Trimming removed 3 bases from V and 3 bases from J, with 11 bases in between.

The chain is built from TRBV5-6 and TRBJ2-4; the match to TRBD1 covers 8 bases. V shed 5 bases, J shed 3 bases, and the junction held 4 bases outside the gene matches. This CDR3 contains 14 residues. Germline V CDR1 and CDR2: SGHDT, YYEEEE. CDR3 residues: CASRMTGDKNIQYF. Here the CDR3 DNA reads TGTGCCAGCAGAATGACAGGGGACAAAAACATTCAGTACTTC.

CDR3 nucleotide sequence: TGTGCCAGCAGCGTAGGGACTAGCGGGGGGTCCAGCTCGACGCAGTATTTT. Translated: CASSVGTSGGSSSTQYF. This chain joins TRBV9 and TRBJ2-3, with TRBD2 matching 14 bases. The germline V gene has CDR1 SGDLS and CDR2 YYNGEE. V was clipped by 0 bases and J by 9 bases; unmatched bases: 9. The CDR3 is made up of 17 amino acids.

V gene TRBV11-2 combines with J gene TRBJ2-1, with 9 bases that match TRBD2. The ends lost 5 bases at V and 6 bases at J; junction bases unmatched: 14. The CDR3 contains 17 residues. From germline, CDR1 is SGHAT and CDR2 FQNNGV. CDR3 DNA sequence: TGTGCCAGCAGCGCCGCCGGGACTAGCCACCCCCCCAATGAGCAGTTCTTC. Amino acid sequence: CASSAAGTSHPPNEQFF.

The rearrangement joins TRBV12-5 to TRBJ2-1; the D is unclear. Germline CDR1 is LGHNT and CDR2 is FRNRAP. Trimming cost V 1 base and J 0 bases, with 10 bases left between them. The CDR3 consists of 16 residues. CDR3 nucleotides: TGTGCTAGTGGTTTGGGCATCCTCAGCTCCTACAATGAGCAGTTCTTC. Translated, it gives CASGLGILSSYNEQFF. The full variable domain, with the rest looked up from reference TRBV12-5 and TRBJ2-1, is DARVTQTPRHKVTEMGQEVTMRCQPILGHNTVFWYRQTMMQGLELLAYFRNRAPLDDSGMPKDRFSAEMPDATLATLKIQPSEPRDSAVYFCASGLGILSSYNEQFFGPGTRLTVL.

The rearrangement joins TRBV14 to TRBJ1-4, with a tentative D call TRBD1 (6 bases). V was pared by 2 bases and J by 8 bases, with 12 bases between. The CDR3 sequence is 14 residues long. In germline, CDR1 is SGHDN, CDR2 FVKESK. In DNA form, the CDR3 reads TGTGCCAGCAGCCAAACAGGGAGGGGAGAAAAACTGTTTTTT. Amino acid sequence: CASSQTGRGEKLFF.

This chain joins TRBV5-1 and TRBJ2-7, with TRBD2 matching over 7 bases. The V gene end was trimmed by 2 bases and the J gene end by 2 bases; junction bases not matched to a gene: 10. The CDR3 runs to 16 residues. CDR1 SGHRS and CDR2 YFSETQ come from the germline V gene. CDR3 coding DNA: TGCGCCAGCAGCTTAGTGAGGGCTAGCGGAACCTACGAGCAGTACTTC. Translation gives CASSLVRASGTYEQYF.

J is TRBJ2-5 and V is TRBV7-6; D is perhaps TRBD1 (7 bases). Germline V gene data show CDR1 as SGHVS and CDR2 as FNYEAQ. V was shortened by 2 bases and J by 2 bases, with 15 bases between the two germline ends. This CDR3 spans 16 amino acids. Here the CDR3 reads CASSLTRGAAQETQYF. In DNA, the CDR3 is TGTGCCAGCAGCTTAACCAGGGGGGCGGCGCAAGAGACCCAGTACTTC.